The 8 T cell receptor beta chains listed next were all sequenced from one sample in a study of cytomegalovirus exposure and HLA in healthy donors. The PCR contained 60 Vbeta and 13 Jbeta primers. Assay used: immunoSEQ multiplex PCR; TCRdb lists only in-frame clones, some missing. Among about 190,000 clones listed, 60% to 80% were seen once. What was sequenced was PBMCs. Source of these receptors: a woman in her thirties in good health and CMV-seropositive.

The chain employs TRBV19 and TRBJ1-1; no clear D gene. CDR3 length: 15 amino acids. The germline CDR1 and CDR2 sequences are LNHDA and SQIVND (reference sequence). V lost 0 bases and J 2 bases, leaving 10 bases between the germline ends. In DNA form, the CDR3 reads TGTGCCAGTAGTATAGAGGCGGGAAGAAACACTGAAGCTTTCTTT. This encodes CASSIEAGRNTEAFF.

The chain has TRBV10-1 and TRBJ1-3, with D tentatively TRBD1 (5 bases). Trimming pared 7 bases from V and 3 bases from J, leaving 19 bases between. The CDR3 loop spans 16 amino acids. The germline CDR1 and CDR2 sequences are WNHNN and SYGVQD (reference sequence). The CDR3 bases are TGCGCCAGCACCTGGATCGACAGTGGAAGTGGAAACACCATATATTTT. Its translation is CASTWIDSGSGNTIYF.

The chain links TRBV19 to TRBJ1-4, with TRBD1 identical over 7 bases. In germline, CDR1 is LNHDA, CDR2 SQIVND (reference sequence). There are 17 residues in the CDR3. V trimming: 6 bases; J trimming: 8 bases; junction bases outside the gene matches: 18. In DNA, the CDR3 is TGTGCCAGTAGACATCCCCGACAGGGAACGGAAAGGGAAAAACTGTTTTTT. It is translated as CASRHPRQGTEREKLFF.

In its sample, this clone was seen a few times. CDR3 sequence (DNA): TGTGCCAGCAGCGCGGGTCCGGATACGCAGTATTTT. Amino acids: CASSAGPDTQYF. The chain has TRBV11-3 and TRBJ2-3, with D perhaps TRBD2 (5 bases). Germline V gene data show CDR1 as SGHNT and CDR2 as YENEEA. Trimming stripped 5 bases from V and 6 bases from J, with 9 bases between. The CDR3 length is 12 residues.

The rearrangement joins TRBV5-1 to TRBJ2-2; 7 nucleotides agree with TRBD1. Germline V lookup: CDR1 SGHRS, CDR2 YFSETQ. Losses at the gene ends were 4 bases for V and 0 bases for J; bases not matched to a gene: 3. CDR3 length: 15 amino acids. CDR3 loop: CASSQTGANTGELFF. DNA of the CDR3: TGCGCCAGCAGCCAAACAGGGGCGAACACCGGGGAGCTGTTTTTT.

This chain joins TRBV19 and TRBJ1-5; D possibly corresponds to TRBD1 (6 bases). V dropped 9 bases and J dropped 4 bases, with 13 bases sitting between them. This CDR3 spans 13 amino acids. The germline V gene has CDR1 LNHDA and CDR2 SQIVND (reference sequence). This CDR3 is CASADRTNQPQHF. DNA of the CDR3: TGTGCCAGCGCAGACAGGACGAATCAGCCCCAGCATTTT.

V usage is TRBV6-6 and J usage is TRBJ2-7; a possible D gene is TRBD2 (5 bases). The CDR3 spans 13 residues. V was cut by 4 bases and J by 2 bases, with 9 bases left in between. The germline V gene has CDR1 MNHNY and CDR2 SVGAGI (reference sequence). The CDR3 sequence: CASSSDLPYEQYF. The CDR3 DNA sequence: TGTGCCAGCAGTTCGGACTTACCCTACGAGCAGTACTTC.

Here the CDR3 DNA reads TGTGCCAGTCAGGGGAGAGGTACCTACAATGAGCAGTTCTTC. Translation gives CASQGRGTYNEQFF. The rearrangement links TRBV19 to TRBJ2-1, with D tentatively TRBD1 (6 bases). The CDR3 has 14 residues. Deletions cut 8 bases from V and 2 bases from J, with 13 bases between. Germline CDR1 is LNHDA and CDR2 is SQIVND (reference sequence). The full variable domain, rest sourced from reference TRBV19 and TRBJ2-1, is DGGITQSPKYLFRKEGQNVTLSCEQNLNHDAMYWYRQDPGQGLRLIYYSQIVNDFQKGDIAEGYSVSREKKESFPLTVTSAQKNPTAFYLCASQGRGTYNEQFFGPGTRLTVL.